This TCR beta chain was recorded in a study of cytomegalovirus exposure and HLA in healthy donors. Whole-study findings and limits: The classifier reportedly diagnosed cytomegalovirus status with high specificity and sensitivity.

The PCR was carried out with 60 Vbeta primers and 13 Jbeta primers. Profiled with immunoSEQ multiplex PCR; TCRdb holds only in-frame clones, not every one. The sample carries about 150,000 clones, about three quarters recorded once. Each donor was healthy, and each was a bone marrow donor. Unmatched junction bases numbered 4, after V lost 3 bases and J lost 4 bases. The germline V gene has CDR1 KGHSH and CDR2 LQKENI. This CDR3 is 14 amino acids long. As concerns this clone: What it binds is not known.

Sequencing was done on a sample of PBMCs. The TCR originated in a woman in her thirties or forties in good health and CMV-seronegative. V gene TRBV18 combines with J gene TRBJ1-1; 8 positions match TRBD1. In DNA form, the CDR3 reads TGTGCCAGCTCACCGGACAGGGTCGGCACTGAAGCTTTCTTT. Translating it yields CASSPDRVGTEAFF.